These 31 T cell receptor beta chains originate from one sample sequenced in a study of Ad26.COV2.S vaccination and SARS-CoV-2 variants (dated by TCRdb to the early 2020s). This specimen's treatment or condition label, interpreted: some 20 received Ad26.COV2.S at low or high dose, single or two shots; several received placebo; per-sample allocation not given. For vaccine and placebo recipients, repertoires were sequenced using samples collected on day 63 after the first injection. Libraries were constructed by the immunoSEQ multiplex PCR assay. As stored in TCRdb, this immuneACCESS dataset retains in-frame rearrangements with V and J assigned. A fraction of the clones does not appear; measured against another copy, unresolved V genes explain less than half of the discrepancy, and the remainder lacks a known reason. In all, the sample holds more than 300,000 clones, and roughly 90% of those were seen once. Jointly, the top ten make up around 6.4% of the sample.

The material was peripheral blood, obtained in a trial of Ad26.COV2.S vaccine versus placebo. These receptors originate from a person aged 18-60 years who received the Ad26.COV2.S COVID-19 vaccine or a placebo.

The CDR3 protein is CASSVGQSPEAFF. The CDR3 nucleotides are TGTGCCAGCAGCGTAGGGCAGAGCCCTGAAGCTTTCTTT. V is TRBV9 and J is TRBJ1-1; no definite D call. With 0 bases removed from V and 6 bases from J, the gap between germline ends came to 9 bases. Germline lookup yields CDR1 SGDLS and CDR2 YYNGEE. CDR3 length: 13 amino acids.

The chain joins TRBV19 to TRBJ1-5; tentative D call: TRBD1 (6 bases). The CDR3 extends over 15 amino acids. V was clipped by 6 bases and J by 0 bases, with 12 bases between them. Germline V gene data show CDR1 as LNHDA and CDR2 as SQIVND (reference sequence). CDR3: CASSPTGFSNQPQHF. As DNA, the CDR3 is TGTGCCAGTAGCCCGACAGGCTTTAGCAATCAGCCCCAGCATTTT.

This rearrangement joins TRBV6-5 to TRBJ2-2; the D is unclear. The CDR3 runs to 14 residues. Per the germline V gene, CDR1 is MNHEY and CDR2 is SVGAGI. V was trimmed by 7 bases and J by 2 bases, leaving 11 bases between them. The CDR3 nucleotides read TGTGCCAGCACCGACATATTTAACACCGGGGAGCTGTTTTTT. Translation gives CASTDIFNTGELFF.

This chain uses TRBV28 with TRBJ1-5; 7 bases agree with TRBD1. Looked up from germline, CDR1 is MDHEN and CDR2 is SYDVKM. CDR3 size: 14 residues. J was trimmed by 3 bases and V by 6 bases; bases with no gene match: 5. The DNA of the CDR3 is TGTGCCAGCAGACCAGACAGGGACAATCAGCCCCAGCATTTT. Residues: CASRPDRDNQPQHF.

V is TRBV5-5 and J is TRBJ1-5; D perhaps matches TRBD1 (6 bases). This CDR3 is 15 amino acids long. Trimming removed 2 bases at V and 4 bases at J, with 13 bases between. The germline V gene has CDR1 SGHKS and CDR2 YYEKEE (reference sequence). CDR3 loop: CASSLSGTKNQPQHF. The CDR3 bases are TGTGCCAGCAGCTTATCCGGGACAAAGAATCAGCCCCAGCATTTT.

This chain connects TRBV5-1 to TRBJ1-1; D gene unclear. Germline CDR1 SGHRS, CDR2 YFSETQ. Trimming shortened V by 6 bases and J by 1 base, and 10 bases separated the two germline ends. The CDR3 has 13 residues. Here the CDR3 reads CASKGLRNTEAFF. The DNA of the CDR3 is TGCGCCAGCAAAGGCCTGCGGAACACTGAAGCTTTCTTT.

CDR3 in amino acids: CASSRKTLSSDDTQYF. The CDR3 DNA sequence: TGCGCCAGCAGCCGAAAGACGCTCTCTAGCGACGATACGCAGTATTTT. This rearrangement joins TRBV4-1 to TRBJ2-3, with D tentatively TRBD2 (6 bases). The V end lost 4 bases, the J end lost 6 bases, and 20 bases lay between the germline ends. The CDR3 is 16 amino acids. From germline, CDR1 is MGHRA and CDR2 YSYEKL.

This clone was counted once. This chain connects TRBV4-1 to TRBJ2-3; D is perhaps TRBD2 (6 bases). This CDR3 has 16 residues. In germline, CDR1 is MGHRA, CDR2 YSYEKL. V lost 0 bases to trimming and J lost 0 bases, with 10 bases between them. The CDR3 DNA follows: TGCGCCAGCAGCCAAGATGTGGGGGGTAGCACAGATACGCAGTATTTT. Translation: CASSQDVGGSTDTQYF.

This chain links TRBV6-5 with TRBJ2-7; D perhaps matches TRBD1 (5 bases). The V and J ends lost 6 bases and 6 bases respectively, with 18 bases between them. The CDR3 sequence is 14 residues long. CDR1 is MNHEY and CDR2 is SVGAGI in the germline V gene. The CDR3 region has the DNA TGTGCCAGCAGACCAGGCAGGGAAGGAACCGAGCAGTACTTC. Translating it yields CASRPGREGTEQYF.

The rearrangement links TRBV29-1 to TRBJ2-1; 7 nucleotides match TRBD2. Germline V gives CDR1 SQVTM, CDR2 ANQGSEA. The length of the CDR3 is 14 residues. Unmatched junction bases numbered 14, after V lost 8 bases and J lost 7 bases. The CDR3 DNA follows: TGCAGCACTTCGATGGGGGGGAGTAGGAATGAGCAGTTCTTC. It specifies CSTSMGGSRNEQFF.

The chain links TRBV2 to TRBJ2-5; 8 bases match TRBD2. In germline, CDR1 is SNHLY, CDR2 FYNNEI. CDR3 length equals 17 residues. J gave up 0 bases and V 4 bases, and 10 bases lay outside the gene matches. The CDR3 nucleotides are TGTGCCAGCAGTGGGGGCATGGGCGGGAGGAACCAAGAGACCCAGTACTTC. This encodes CASSGGMGGRNQETQYF.

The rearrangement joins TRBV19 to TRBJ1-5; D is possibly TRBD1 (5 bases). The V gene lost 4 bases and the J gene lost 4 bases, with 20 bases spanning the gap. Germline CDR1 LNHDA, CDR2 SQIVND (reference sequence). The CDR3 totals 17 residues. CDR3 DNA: TGTGCCAGTAGTAGGCCTCGGGGTGGGGGTCCGAATCAGCCCCAGCATTTT. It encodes CASSRPRGGGPNQPQHF.

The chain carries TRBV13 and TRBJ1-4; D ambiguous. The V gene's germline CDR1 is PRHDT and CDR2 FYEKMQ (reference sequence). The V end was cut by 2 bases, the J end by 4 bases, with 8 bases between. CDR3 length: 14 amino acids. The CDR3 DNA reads TGTGCCAGCAGCTTAAGGCTGATTAATGAAAAACTGTTTTTT. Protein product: CASSLRLINEKLFF.

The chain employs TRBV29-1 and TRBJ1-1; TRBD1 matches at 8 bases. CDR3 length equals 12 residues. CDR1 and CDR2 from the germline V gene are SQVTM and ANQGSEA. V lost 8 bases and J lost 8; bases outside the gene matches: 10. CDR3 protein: CSTFAGGKEAFF. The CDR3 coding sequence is TGCAGCACGTTCGCAGGGGGCAAGGAAGCTTTCTTT. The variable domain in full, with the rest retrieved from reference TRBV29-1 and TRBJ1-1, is SAVISQKPSRDICQRGTSLTIQCQVDSQVTMMFWYRQQPGQSLTLIATANQGSEATYESGFVIDKFPISRPNLTFSTLTVSNMSPEDSSIYLCSTFAGGKEAFFGQGTRLTVV.

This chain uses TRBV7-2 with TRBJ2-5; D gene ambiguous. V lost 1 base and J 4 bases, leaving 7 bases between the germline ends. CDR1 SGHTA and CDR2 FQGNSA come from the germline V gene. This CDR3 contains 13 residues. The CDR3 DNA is TGTGCCAGCAGCTTAGGGGTGGTAGAGACCCAGTACTTC. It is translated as CASSLGVVETQYF.

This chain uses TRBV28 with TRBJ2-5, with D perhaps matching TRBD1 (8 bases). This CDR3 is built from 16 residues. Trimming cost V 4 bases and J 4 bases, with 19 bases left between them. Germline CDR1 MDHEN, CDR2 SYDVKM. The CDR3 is CASSSPQGGVVETQYF. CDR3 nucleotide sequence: TGTGCCAGCAGTTCCCCACAGGGGGGGGTTGTAGAGACCCAGTACTTC.

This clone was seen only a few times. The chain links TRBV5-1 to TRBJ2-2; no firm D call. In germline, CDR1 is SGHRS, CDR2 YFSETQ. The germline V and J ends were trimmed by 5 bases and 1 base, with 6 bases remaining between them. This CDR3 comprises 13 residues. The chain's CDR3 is CASSPGNTGELFF. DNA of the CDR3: TGCGCCAGCAGTCCAGGGAACACCGGGGAGCTGTTTTTT.

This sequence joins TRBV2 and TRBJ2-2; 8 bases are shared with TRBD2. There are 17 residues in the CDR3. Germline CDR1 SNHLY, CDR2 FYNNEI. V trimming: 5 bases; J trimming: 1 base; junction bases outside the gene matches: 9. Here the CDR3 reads CASSLHPSGQNTGELFF. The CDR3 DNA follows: TGTGCCAGCAGTTTACACCCTAGCGGGCAGAACACCGGGGAGCTGTTTTTT.

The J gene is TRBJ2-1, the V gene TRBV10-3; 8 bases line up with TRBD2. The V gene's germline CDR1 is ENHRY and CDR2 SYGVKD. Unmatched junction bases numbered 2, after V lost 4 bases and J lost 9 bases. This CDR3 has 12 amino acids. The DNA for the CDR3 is TGTGCCATCAGTGTGAGCGGGGGTGAGCAGTTCTTC. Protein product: CAISVSGGEQFF.

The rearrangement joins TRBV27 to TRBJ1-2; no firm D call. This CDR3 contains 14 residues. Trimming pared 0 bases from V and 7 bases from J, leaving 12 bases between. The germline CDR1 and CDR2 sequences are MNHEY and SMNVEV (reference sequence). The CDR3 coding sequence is TGTGCCAGCAGTTTATCGAGGGATATGGGTGGCTACACCTTC. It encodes CASSLSRDMGGYTF.

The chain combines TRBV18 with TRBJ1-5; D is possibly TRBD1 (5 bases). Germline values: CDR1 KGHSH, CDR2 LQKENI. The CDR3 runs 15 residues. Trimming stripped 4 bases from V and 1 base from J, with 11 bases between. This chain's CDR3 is CASSLRDGSNQPQHF. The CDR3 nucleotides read TGTGCCAGCTCACTCCGGGACGGAAGCAATCAGCCCCAGCATTTT.

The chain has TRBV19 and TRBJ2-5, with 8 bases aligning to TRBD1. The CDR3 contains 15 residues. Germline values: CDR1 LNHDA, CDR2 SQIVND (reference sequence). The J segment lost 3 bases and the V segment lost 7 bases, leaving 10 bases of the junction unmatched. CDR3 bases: TGTGCCAGTAACGTAATAGGACAGGGAAAAGAGACCCAGTACTTC. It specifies CASNVIGQGKETQYF.

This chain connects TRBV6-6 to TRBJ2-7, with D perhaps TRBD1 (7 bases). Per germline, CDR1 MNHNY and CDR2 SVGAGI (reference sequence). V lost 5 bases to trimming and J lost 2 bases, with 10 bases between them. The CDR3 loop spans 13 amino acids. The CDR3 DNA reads TGTGCCAGCAGTCGCGGGACAGCCTACGAGCAGTACTTC. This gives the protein CASSRGTAYEQYF.

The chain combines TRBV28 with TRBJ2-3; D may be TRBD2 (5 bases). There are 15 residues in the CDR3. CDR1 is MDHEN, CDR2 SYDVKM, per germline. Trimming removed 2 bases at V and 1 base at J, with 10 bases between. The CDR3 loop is CASSLARSGTDTQYF. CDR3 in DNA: TGTGCCAGCAGTTTAGCCCGTAGCGGCACAGATACGCAGTATTTT.

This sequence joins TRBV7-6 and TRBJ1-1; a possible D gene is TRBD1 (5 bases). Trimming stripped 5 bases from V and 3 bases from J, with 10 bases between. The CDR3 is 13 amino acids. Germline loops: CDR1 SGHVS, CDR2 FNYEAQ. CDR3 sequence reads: CASSGEGYTEAFF. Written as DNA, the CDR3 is TGTGCCAGCAGCGGAGAGGGGTACACTGAAGCTTTCTTT.

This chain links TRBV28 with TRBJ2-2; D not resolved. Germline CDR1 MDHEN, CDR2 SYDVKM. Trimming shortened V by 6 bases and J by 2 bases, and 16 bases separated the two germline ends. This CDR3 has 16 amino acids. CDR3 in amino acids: CASRLDGVINTGELFF. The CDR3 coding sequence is TGTGCCAGCAGACTGGATGGGGTCATAAACACCGGGGAGCTGTTTTTT.

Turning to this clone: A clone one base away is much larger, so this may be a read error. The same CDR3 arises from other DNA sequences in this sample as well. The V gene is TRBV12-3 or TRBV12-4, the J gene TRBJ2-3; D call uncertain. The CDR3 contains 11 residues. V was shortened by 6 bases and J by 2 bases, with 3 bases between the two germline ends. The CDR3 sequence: CASSFTDTQYF. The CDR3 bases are TGTGCCAGCAGCTTCACAGATACGCAGTATTTT.

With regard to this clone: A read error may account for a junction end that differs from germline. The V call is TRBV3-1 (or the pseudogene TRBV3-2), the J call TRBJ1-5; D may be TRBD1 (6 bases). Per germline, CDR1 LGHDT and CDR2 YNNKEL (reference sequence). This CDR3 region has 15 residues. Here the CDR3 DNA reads TGTGCCAGCAGCCGGACGACAGGCCCCAATGAGCCCCAGCATTTT. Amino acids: CASSRTTGPNEPQHF.

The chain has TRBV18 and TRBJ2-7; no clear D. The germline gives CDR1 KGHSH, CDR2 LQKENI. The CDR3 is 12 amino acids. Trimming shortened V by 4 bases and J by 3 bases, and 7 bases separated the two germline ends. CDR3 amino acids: CASSQDLYEQYF. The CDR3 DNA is TGTGCCAGCTCACAAGATCTCTACGAGCAGTACTTC.

CDR3 in DNA: TGTGCCAGCAGCTCCGCGAGTTTCTATGGCTACACCTTC. This translates into CASSSASFYGYTF. V gene TRBV7-9 combines with J gene TRBJ1-2; D unresolved. The CDR3 is 13 residues long. Trimming removed 4 bases from V and 4 bases from J, with 10 bases in between. CDR1 is SEHNR, CDR2 FQNEAQ, per germline (reference sequence).

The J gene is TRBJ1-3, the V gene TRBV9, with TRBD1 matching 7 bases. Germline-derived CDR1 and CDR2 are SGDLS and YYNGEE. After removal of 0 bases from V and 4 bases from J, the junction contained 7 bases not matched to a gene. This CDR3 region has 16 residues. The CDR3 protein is CASSVETGLGGNTIYF. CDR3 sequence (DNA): TGTGCCAGCAGCGTAGAGACAGGGCTAGGAGGAAACACCATATATTTT.